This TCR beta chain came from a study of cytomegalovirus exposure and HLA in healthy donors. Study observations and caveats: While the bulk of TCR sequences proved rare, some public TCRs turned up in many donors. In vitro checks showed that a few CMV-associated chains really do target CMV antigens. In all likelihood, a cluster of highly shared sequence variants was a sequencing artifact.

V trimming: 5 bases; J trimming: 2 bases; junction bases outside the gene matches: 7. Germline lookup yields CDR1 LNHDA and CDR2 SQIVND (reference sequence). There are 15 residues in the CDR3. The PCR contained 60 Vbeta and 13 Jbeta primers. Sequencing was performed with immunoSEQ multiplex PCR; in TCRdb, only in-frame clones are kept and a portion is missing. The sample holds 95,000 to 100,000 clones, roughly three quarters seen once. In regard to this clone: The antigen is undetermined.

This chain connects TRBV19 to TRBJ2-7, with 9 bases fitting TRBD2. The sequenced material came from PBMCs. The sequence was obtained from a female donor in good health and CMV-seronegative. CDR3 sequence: CASSVRGGETYEQYF. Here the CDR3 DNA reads TGTGCCAGTAGTGTTCGCGGGGGGGAAACCTACGAGCAGTACTTC.